The 29 T cell receptor beta chains below all came from one sample that was sequenced in a study of spatial heterogeneity in lung cancer. TCRdb re-called the 5' RACE reads with MiXCR, one entry per CDR3 protein. The table has approximately 22,000 distinct CDR3 sequences, less than 6% seen once. Documented time point: sample taken at primary tumor resection. Here the sequenced sample was PBMCs, taken at surgery. These receptors were collected from a male donor with early-stage non-small cell lung cancer.

This clonotype has only a few counts. The CDR3 sequence is CASGLQASSYEQYF. The CDR3 DNA follows: TGTGCCAGCGGTCTTCAGGCTAGCAGCTACGAGCAGTACTTC. V is TRBV28 and J is TRBJ2-7, with D perhaps matching TRBD2 (5 bases). The germline CDR1 and CDR2 sequences are MDHEN and SYDVKM. V lost 8 bases and J 3 bases, leaving 17 bases between the germline ends. The CDR3 totals 14 residues.

This clonotype occurred many times. The gene calls are TRBV20-1 and TRBJ1-1; D gene unclear. Looked up from germline, CDR1 is DFQATT and CDR2 is SNEGSKA (reference sequence). Trimming cost V 5 bases and J 4 bases, with 17 bases left between them. The CDR3 extends over 14 amino acids. The CDR3 protein is CSAESGEESTEAFF. The CDR3 DNA reads TGCAGTGCTGAGTCCGGGGAGGAAAGCACTGAAGCTTTCTTT.

This clonotype was counted many times. V is TRBV12-3 or TRBV12-4 and J is TRBJ1-2; D call uncertain. The CDR3 is 15 residues long. Between the trimmed V and J ends, which lost 5 bases and 2 bases, there was a span of 15 bases. CDR3 loop: CASSARGPRNYGYTF. In DNA form, the CDR3 reads TGTGCCAGCAGTGCCCGGGGTCCGAGGAACTATGGCTACACCTTC.

V gene TRBV20-1 combines with J gene TRBJ2-1, with 8 bases fitting TRBD1. This CDR3 is built from 15 residues. Germline values: CDR1 DFQATT, CDR2 SNEGSKA (reference sequence). The V gene end was trimmed by 4 bases and the J gene end by 4 bases; junction bases not matched to a gene: 9. CDR3 nucleotide sequence: TGCAGTGCTAAGCCCGGGACAGGCGTATACAATGAGCAGTTCTTC. This encodes CSAKPGTGVYNEQFF.

This clonotype has ten or more counts. The V and J genes are TRBV30 and TRBJ2-7; D unclear. Trimming stripped 1 base from V and 6 bases from J, with 7 bases between. The CDR3 runs to 11 residues. The germline gives CDR1 GTSNPN, CDR2 SVGIG (reference sequence). The CDR3, as DNA: TGTGCCTGGAGTGGGGTCCGCGAGCAGTACTTC. It is translated as CAWSGVREQYF.

This clonotype was observed at least ten times. The chain joins TRBV2 to TRBJ2-5; 9 bases align to TRBD1. The CDR3 covers 15 residues. The V and J ends lost 6 bases and 0 bases, in that order; junction bases with no gene match: 5. Germline CDR1 and CDR2: SNHLY and FYNNEI. The CDR3 bases are TGTGCCAGCAGCCAAGGACAGGGGCACCAAGAGACCCAGTACTTC. Translation gives CASSQGQGHQETQYF.

This clonotype occurred many times. The J gene is TRBJ2-5, the V gene TRBV27; 9 bases agree with TRBD1. Germline CDR1 reads MNHEY; CDR2 reads SMNVEV (reference sequence). J lost 5 bases, V lost 5 bases, and 9 bases had no gene match. This CDR3 is built from 15 residues. CDR3 DNA: TGTGCCAGCAGTGCCGATACAGGGGGCTACGAGACCCAGTACTTC. Its translation: CASSADTGGYETQYF.

This chain connects TRBV5-1 to TRBJ2-2; D is perhaps TRBD1 or TRBD2 (8 bases each). This CDR3 spans 15 amino acids. The V gene's germline CDR1 is SGHRS and CDR2 YFSETQ. V lost 10 bases, J lost 2 bases, and 18 bases lay in between. This chain's CDR3 is CAGRQGTSNTGELFF. The CDR3 nucleotides are TGCGCCGGGAGACAGGGGACTAGTAACACCGGGGAGCTGTTTTTT.

This clonotype was counted many times. This chain links TRBV7-3 with TRBJ1-1; D gene uncertain. Trimming removed 5 bases at V and 1 base at J, with 11 bases between. The length of the CDR3 is 14 residues. Germline CDR1 and CDR2: SGHTA and FQGTGA. CDR3 loop: CASSVSPGNTEAFF. CDR3 DNA: TGTGCCAGCAGCGTCAGCCCGGGGAACACTGAAGCTTTCTTT.

Details on this clonotype: A much larger clone lies one base from this, so it may be a read error. The rearrangement links TRBV19 to TRBJ2-1; D not resolved. CDR1 and CDR2 from the germline V gene are LNHDA and SQIVND (reference sequence). Trimming removed 6 bases from V and 5 bases from J, with 17 bases in between. CDR3 size: 15 residues. The CDR3 DNA follows: TGTGCCAGTAGGGCTACCCATTACACCCACAATGAGCAGTTCTTC. Translation gives CASRATHYTHNEQFF.

This clonotype came up many times. The chain recombines TRBV20-1 with TRBJ2-7, with 8 bases that match TRBD2. The V gene's germline CDR1 is DFQATT and CDR2 SNEGSKA (reference sequence). The CDR3 spans 14 residues. The V and J ends lost 2 bases and 2 bases, in that order; junction bases with no gene match: 5. CDR3 amino acids: CSARTLAAAYEQYF. The CDR3 DNA follows: TGCAGTGCTAGAACACTAGCGGCCGCCTACGAGCAGTACTTC.

This clonotype was recorded at least ten times. As DNA, the CDR3 is TGTGCCAGTAATGGACAGGGAAAAGAGACCCAGTACTTC. It codes for CASNGQGKETQYF. The V and J genes are TRBV19 and TRBJ2-5; 8 bases are shared with TRBD1. V was pared by 7 bases and J by 3 bases, with 4 bases of the junction left unmatched. Germline V gene data show CDR1 as LNHDA and CDR2 as SQIVND (reference sequence). The CDR3 covers 13 residues.

The V gene is TRBV27, the J gene TRBJ2-1; TRBD2 aligns across 7 bases. CDR1 is MNHEY and CDR2 is SMNVEV in the germline V gene (reference sequence). The CDR3 has 13 residues. V gave up 4 bases and J gave up 6 bases; unmatched junction bases: 3. CDR3: CASSSGLPNEQFF. CDR3 in DNA: TGTGCCAGCAGTTCGGGACTACCCAATGAGCAGTTCTTC.

In this sample, this clonotype turned up many times. CDR3 coding DNA: TGTGCCAGCAGCTTAGAATGGGGTGGGGATACGCAGTATTTT. Translation: CASSLEWGGDTQYF. The chain links TRBV7-3 to TRBJ2-3; the D is unclear. Germline CDR1 is SGHTA and CDR2 is FQGTGA. V was trimmed by 2 bases and J by 6 bases, leaving 12 bases between them. The CDR3 runs 14 residues.

This clonotype was seen many times. The CDR3 reads CASSYLAGGMETQYF. The CDR3 nucleotides read TGTGCCAGCAGCTATCTAGCGGGAGGGATGGAGACCCAGTACTTC. V gene TRBV7-2 combines with J gene TRBJ2-5; TRBD2 agrees at 12 bases. V shed 4 bases and J 5 bases; nucleotides not matched to a gene: 5. The CDR3 length is 15 residues. Looked up from germline, CDR1 is SGHTA and CDR2 is FQGNSA. The entire variable domain, with the rest obtained from reference TRBV7-2 and TRBJ2-5, is as follows: GAGVSQSPSNKVTEKGKDVELRCDPISGHTALYWYRQSLGQGLEFLIYFQGNSAPDKSGLPSDRFSAERTGGSVSTLTIQRTQQEDSAVYLCASSYLAGGMETQYFGPGTRLLVL.

This clonotype was seen repeatedly, ten times or more. V is TRBV3-1 and J is TRBJ2-4; maybe TRBD1 (6 bases). The CDR3 spans 15 residues. Germline CDR1 reads LGHDT; CDR2 reads YNNKEL (reference sequence). Trimming cost V 0 bases and J 1 base, with 7 bases left between them. The CDR3 region is CASSQEQGAKNIQYF. CDR3 DNA sequence: TGTGCCAGCAGCCAAGAGCAGGGGGCCAAAAACATTCAGTACTTC.

V gene TRBV2 combines with J gene TRBJ2-7, with TRBD2 matching 7 bases. Germline V gene data show CDR1 as SNHLY and CDR2 as FYNNEI. The CDR3 runs 18 residues. V lost 7 bases and J lost 7; bases outside the gene matches: 25. CDR3 protein: CASMRRLAERNFVGEQYF. For the CDR3, the DNA is TGTGCCAGCATGCGGAGACTAGCTGAGAGGAATTTCGTGGGAGAGCAGTACTTC.

This clonotype was observed at least ten times. The CDR3 sequence is CASTQRTIYGYTF. The CDR3 DNA sequence: TGTGCCAGCACCCAACGGACAATCTATGGCTACACCTTC. This rearrangement joins TRBV7-2 to TRBJ1-2; tentatively, D is TRBD1 (5 bases). Between the trimmed V and J ends, which lost 7 bases and 4 bases, there was a span of 13 bases. The CDR3 consists of 13 residues. Germline V gene data show CDR1 as SGHTA and CDR2 as FQGNSA.

This clonotype was observed at least ten times. The chain uses TRBV2 and TRBJ1-1; D ambiguous. CDR1 and CDR2 (germline): SNHLY, FYNNEI. CDR3 length: 12 residues. Trimming removed 7 bases from V and 1 base from J, with 7 bases in between. The CDR3 reads CASKVENTEAFF. CDR3 DNA sequence: TGTGCCAGCAAGGTAGAGAACACTGAAGCTTTCTTT.

This clonotype has ten or more counts. The chain has TRBV19 and TRBJ2-7, with a tentative D call TRBD1 (5 bases). CDR1 LNHDA and CDR2 SQIVND come from the germline V gene (reference sequence). This CDR3 is 14 amino acids long. The ends were cut back, 0 bases at V and 2 bases at J, with 8 bases in the middle. CDR3 nucleotides: TGTGCCAGTAGTATAGACCCAGGGCCCTACGAGCAGTACTTC. It yields the protein CASSIDPGPYEQYF.

This clonotype occurred a few times. The CDR3 reads CAISETGGATEAFF. In nucleotides, the CDR3 is TGTGCCATCAGTGAAACAGGGGGCGCGACTGAAGCTTTCTTT. The genes are TRBV10-3 and TRBJ1-1, with 9 bases identical to TRBD1. V was pared by 3 bases and J by 5 bases, with 4 bases of the junction left unmatched. This CDR3 is built from 14 residues. Germline lookup yields CDR1 ENHRY and CDR2 SYGVKD.

This clonotype was observed many times. The chain is built from TRBV18 and TRBJ2-3; a possible D gene is TRBD2 (6 bases). Germline V gives CDR1 KGHSH, CDR2 LQKENI. V dropped 6 bases and J dropped 6 bases, with 19 bases sitting between them. The length of the CDR3 is 15 residues. The CDR3 sequence: CASSPTRDLRDTQYF. The CDR3 nucleotides are TGTGCCAGCTCTCCAACCCGGGACTTAAGGGATACGCAGTATTTT.

This clonotype was seen repeatedly, ten times or more. The chain uses TRBV18 and TRBJ2-2; TRBD1 or TRBD2 may be the D gene (6 bases each). Germline V gives CDR1 KGHSH, CDR2 LQKENI. With 0 bases removed from V and 1 base from J, the gap between germline ends came to 9 bases. This CDR3 is 16 amino acids long. CDR3 sequence (DNA): TGTGCCAGCTCACCACCCGGGGGCCGGAACACCGGGGAGCTGTTTTTT. Its translation: CASSPPGGRNTGELFF.

This clonotype has a count of ten or more. V and J are TRBV2 and TRBJ2-1; 7 bases line up with TRBD2. The CDR3 sequence is 15 residues long. V lost 3 bases to trimming and J lost 1 base; unmatched junction nucleotides: 3. Germline V gene data show CDR1 as SNHLY and CDR2 as FYNNEI. CDR3 protein: CASSEWGGSYNEQFF. The CDR3 DNA follows: TGTGCCAGCAGTGAGTGGGGGGGATCCTACAATGAGCAGTTCTTC.

This clonotype was found a few times. CDR3 residues: CASSLTMEGYEQYF. The DNA of the CDR3 is TGTGCCAGCAGTTTAACGATGGAGGGCTACGAGCAGTACTTC. J is TRBJ2-7 and V is TRBV28; weak D call: TRBD2 (6 bases). The V end lost 2 bases, the J end lost 3 bases, and 11 bases lay between the germline ends. CDR3 length: 14 residues. Germline V gives CDR1 MDHEN, CDR2 SYDVKM. Complete variable domain (other parts from reference TRBV28 and TRBJ2-7): DVKVTQSSRYLVKRTGEKVFLECVQDMDHENMFWYRQDPGLGLRLIYFSYDVKMKEKGDIPEGYSVSREKKERFSLILESASTNQTSMYLCASSLTMEGYEQYFGPGTRLTVT.

This clonotype was seen repeatedly, ten times or more. The chain has TRBV7-6 and TRBJ2-7, with D perhaps TRBD2 (5 bases). V lost 5 bases and J 3 bases, leaving 11 bases between the germline ends. CDR3 length equals 13 residues. CDR1 is SGHVS, CDR2 FNYEAQ, per germline. The CDR3 region is CASSPTSFYEQYF. CDR3 coding DNA: TGTGCCAGCAGCCCCACTAGTTTCTACGAGCAGTACTTC. Full variable domain (rest looked up from reference TRBV7-6 and TRBJ2-7): GAGVSQSPRYKVTKRGQDVALRCDPISGHVSLYWYRQALGQGPEFLTYFNYEAQQDKSGLPNDRFSAERPEGSISTLTIQRTEQRDSAMYRCASSPTSFYEQYFGPGTRLTVT.

This clonotype was observed at least ten times. The CDR3 nucleotides are TGTGCCAGCAGCCCACATAATCTAATCCCGGGCGGTGAAAAACTGTTTTTT. Protein product: CASSPHNLIPGGEKLFF. The V and J genes are TRBV7-9 and TRBJ1-4; D unresolved. The CDR3 consists of 17 residues. CDR1 SEHNR and CDR2 FQNEAQ come from the germline V gene (reference sequence). V was trimmed by 5 bases and J by 7 bases, leaving 23 bases between them.

V usage is TRBV28 and J usage is TRBJ2-6; possible D gene TRBD2, 6 bases. V was clipped by 8 bases and J by 2 bases, with 13 bases between them. This CDR3 region has 15 residues. The V gene's germline CDR1 is MDHEN and CDR2 SYDVKM. The CDR3 DNA sequence: TGTGCCAGCGCAAGGAGGGCTACTGGGGCCAACGTCCTGACTTTC. Translating gives CASARRATGANVLTF.

This clonotype was found many times. The chain combines TRBV25-1 with TRBJ1-1, with no clear D. The CDR3 is 12 amino acids. Trimming left V 6 bases short and J 8 bases short, with 13 bases between. Germline CDR1 reads MGHDK; CDR2 reads SYGVNS. As DNA, the CDR3 is TGTGCCAGCAGCACCCCGGTGGGGGAAGCTTTCTTT. Its translation is CASSTPVGEAFF. The full variable domain, with the rest looked up from reference TRBV25-1 and TRBJ1-1, is EADIYQTPRYLVIGTGKKITLECSQTMGHDKMYWYQQDPGMELHLIHYSYGVNSTEKGDLSSESTVSRIRTEHFPLTLESARPSHTSQYLCASSTPVGEAFFGQGTRLTVV.